The sequence of this TCR beta chain was determined in a study of control samples from healthy donors and cancer patients. Libraries were prepared by immunoSEQ multiplex PCR; TCRdb keeps only in-frame clonotypes and omits some of them. Here the sample spans under 150,000 clones, around 90% being singletons. J gave up 2 bases and V 1 base, and 2 bases lay outside the gene matches. The CDR3 is made up of 15 amino acids. The V gene's germline CDR1 is KGHSH and CDR2 LQKENI. The source of this sequence is a man younger than 45 in good health. The chain has TRBV18 and TRBJ2-5; 9 nucleotides line up with TRBD2. Sequencing was done on a sample of blood. The CDR3 coding sequence is TGTGCCAGCTCACCACTAGCGGGAGTTCAAGAGACCCAGTACTTC. Translated, it gives CASSPLAGVQETQYF.